The clone carrying this T cell receptor beta chain has just one count. What it binds is not known. CDR1 and CDR2 (germline): MNHNY, SVGAGI (reference sequence). V lost 4 bases to trimming and J lost 1 base, with 11 bases between them. This CDR3 contains 14 residues. This sample is drawn from a study of beta chain features in type 1 diabetes. Study details: Healthy donors and patients showed comparable age, gender and cell yields. There were some 100,000,000 sorted cells examined across all samples. General study points: All four CD4+ subsets of Type 1 diabetes patients contained TCRB CDR3s that were moderately but significantly shorter. VDJ junctions from type 1 diabetes patients carried fewer insertions and larger deletions.

TCRB transcripts that were expressed got sequenced, as all of the isolated RNA had been reverse transcribed. Some clones are missing from TCRdb's copy, which holds only in-frame ones; the method was immunoSEQ multiplex PCR. Among roughly 300,000 clones, approximately 10% were seen once, and the ten largest hold around 1%. The receptor comes from a man under 40 with type 1 diabetes. This chain links TRBV6-6 with TRBJ2-7, with D possibly TRBD1 on 6 matching bases. The source material was central memory CD4+ T cells from blood. The chain's CDR3 is CASSFPGQSYEQYF. In nucleotides, the CDR3 is TGTGCCAGCAGTTTCCCCGGACAGTCCTACGAGCAGTACTTC.